This T cell receptor beta chain was captured by sequencing in a study of CD8 T cells in ankylosing spondylitis. Trimming shortened V by 1 base and J by 5 bases, and 3 bases separated the two germline ends. The CDR3 has 11 amino acids. Germline V gene lookup returns CDR1 SGHVS and CDR2 FQNEAQ. Turning to this clonotype: Its matching antigen is unknown.

5'-RACE, quantitative and with molecular barcodes, yielded the TCR beta libraries. TCRdb passed the 5' RACE reads through MiXCR, listing each CDR3 protein once. Here the sample spans 190,000 or so distinct CDR3 sequences, 13% being singletons. General study results and limits: Some of the motif variants had earlier been found in reactive arthritis patients' fluid and blood. What appeared characteristic of ankylosing spondylitis blood was a TCR beta motif of eight highly homologous variants.

The clonotype originates from a male donor with ankylosing spondylitis or in good health (not recorded which). The sequenced sample consisted of blood, either unsorted or a sorted T cell fraction (not recorded which). The chain is built from TRBV7-8 and TRBJ2-7; no clear D. The CDR3 DNA reads as TGTGCCAGCAGCTTAGAGAACGAGCAGTACTTC. It codes for CASSLENEQYF.